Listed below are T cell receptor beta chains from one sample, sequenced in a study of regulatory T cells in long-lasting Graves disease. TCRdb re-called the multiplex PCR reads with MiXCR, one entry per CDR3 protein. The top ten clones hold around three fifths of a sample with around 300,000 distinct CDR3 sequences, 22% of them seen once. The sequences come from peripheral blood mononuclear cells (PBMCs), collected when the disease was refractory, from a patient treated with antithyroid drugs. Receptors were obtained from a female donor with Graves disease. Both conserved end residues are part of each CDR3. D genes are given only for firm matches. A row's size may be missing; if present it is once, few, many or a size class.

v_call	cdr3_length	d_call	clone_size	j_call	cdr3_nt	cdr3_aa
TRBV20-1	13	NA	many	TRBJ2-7	TGCAGTGCTAAACTTGTTGGGGGCTACGAGCAGTACTTC	CSAKLVGGYEQYF
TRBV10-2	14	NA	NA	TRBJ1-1	TGCGCCGGCAGTGAGAGGTGGGCGAACACTGAAGCTTTCTTT	CAGSERWANTEAFF
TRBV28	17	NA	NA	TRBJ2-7	TGTGCCAGCAGTTTGGGTATACAGGCAGGCGTATCCTACGAGCAGTACTTC	CASSLGIQAGVSYEQYF
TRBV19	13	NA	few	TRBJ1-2	TGTGCCAGTAGTACGCAAGAGTACTATGGCTACACCTTC	CASSTQEYYGYTF
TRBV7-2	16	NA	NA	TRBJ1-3	TGTGCCAGCATCCCAGGTGGACTAAACTCTGGAAACACCATATATTTT	CASIPGGLNSGNTIYF
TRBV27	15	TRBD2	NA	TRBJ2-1	TGTGCCAGCATCGGGACTAGCGGATATTACAATGAGCAGTTCTTC	CASIGTSGYYNEQFF
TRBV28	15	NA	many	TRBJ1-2	TGTGCCAGCAGTTTACCAAGGGACAACTACTATGGCTACACCTTC	CASSLPRDNYYGYTF
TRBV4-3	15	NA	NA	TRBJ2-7	TGCGCCAGCAGCCAAGACTATGGGGCAGCTTACGAGCAGTACTTC	CASSQDYGAAYEQYF
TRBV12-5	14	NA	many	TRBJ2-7	TGTGCTAGTGGTTTGGCGCGGCAGGGCAACGAGCAGTACTTC	CASGLARQGNEQYF
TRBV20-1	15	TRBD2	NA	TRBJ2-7	TGCAGTGCTAAGGGACTAGCGGGAGTTGCGTACGAGCAGTACTTC	CSAKGLAGVAYEQYF
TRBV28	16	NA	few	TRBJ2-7	TGTGCCAGCAGTCCGGGGGCAGGGGCCTTCCCCTACGAGCAGTACTTC	CASSPGAGAFPYEQYF
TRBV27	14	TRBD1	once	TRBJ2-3	TGTGCCAGCAGTAGGACAGGGGGCGCAGATACGCAGTATTTT	CASSRTGGADTQYF
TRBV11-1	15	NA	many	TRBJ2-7	TGTGCCAGCAGCTTAGAAGACAGGTCAACCTACGAGCAGTACTTC	CASSLEDRSTYEQYF
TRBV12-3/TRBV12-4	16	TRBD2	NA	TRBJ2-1	TGTGCCAGCAGTTTGTCCTTACTAGCGGGAGTGTCAGAGCAGTTCTTC	CASSLSLLAGVSEQFF
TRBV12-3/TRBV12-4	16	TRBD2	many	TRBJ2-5	TGTGCCAGCAGTTTTGGACTAGCGGACCACCAAGAGACCCAGTACTTC	CASSFGLADHQETQYF
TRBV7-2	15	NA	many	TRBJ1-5	TGTGCCAGCAGCCCGGACGGAGATAGCAATCAGCCCCAGCATTTT	CASSPDGDSNQPQHF
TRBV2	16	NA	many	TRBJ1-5	TGTGCCAGCAGCCAGACTCCATGGGTAAGCAATCAGCCCCAGCATTTT	CASSQTPWVSNQPQHF
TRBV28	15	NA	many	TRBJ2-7	TGTGCCAGCACCGAGGGGGGACAGTTTAACTACGAGCAGTACTTC	CASTEGGQFNYEQYF
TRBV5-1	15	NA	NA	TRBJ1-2	TGCGCCAGCAGCTTGGCCGACTCCAGGGCCGGTGGCTACACCTTC	CASSLADSRAGGYTF
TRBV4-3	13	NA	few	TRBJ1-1	TGCGCCAGCAGCCTCAACGGCATGACTGAAGCTTTCTTT	CASSLNGMTEAFF
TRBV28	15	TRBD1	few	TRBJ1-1	TGTGCCAGCAGTCGCCTGACAGGGGGCATCACTGAAGCTTTCTTT	CASSRLTGGITEAFF
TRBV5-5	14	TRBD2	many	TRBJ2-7	TGTGCCAGCAGTCCGACTAGCGGTCTCTACGAGCAGTACTTC	CASSPTSGLYEQYF
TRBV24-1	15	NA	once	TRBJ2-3	TGTGCCACCAGTGCGACCGGTGGGGGCACAGATACGCAGTATTTT	CATSATGGGTDTQYF
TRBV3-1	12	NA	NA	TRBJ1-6	TGTGCCAGCAGCCAAGAAGGTGGGGCCCTCCACTTT	CASSQEGGALHF
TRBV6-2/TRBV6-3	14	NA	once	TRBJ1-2	TGTGCCAGCAGTTACGCGACTTACCTCTATGGCTACACCTTC	CASSYATYLYGYTF
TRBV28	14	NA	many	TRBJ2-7	TGTGCCAGCAGTTTAAGGGTCCAAGCCTACGAGCAGTACTTC	CASSLRVQAYEQYF
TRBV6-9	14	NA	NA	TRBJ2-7	TGTGCCAGCAGTTACCTGGGTTCTCGCTACGAGCAGTACTTC	CASSYLGSRYEQYF
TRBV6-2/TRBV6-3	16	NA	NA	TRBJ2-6	TGTGCCAGCAGTTACGGCCGACAGTCTGGGGCCAACGTCCTGACTTTC	CASSYGRQSGANVLTF
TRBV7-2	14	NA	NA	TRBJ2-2	TGTGCCAGCAGCACCCCACCGAACACCGGGGAGCTGTTTTTT	CASSTPPNTGELFF
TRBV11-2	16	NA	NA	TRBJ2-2	TGTGCCAGCACCCAGGTCGGGGGGCTGAACACCGGGGAGCTGTTTTTT	CASTQVGGLNTGELFF
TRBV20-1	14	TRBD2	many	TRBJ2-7	TGCAGTGCTCCTGTAAGGACTAGCATCTCCGGGCAGTACTTC	CSAPVRTSISGQYF